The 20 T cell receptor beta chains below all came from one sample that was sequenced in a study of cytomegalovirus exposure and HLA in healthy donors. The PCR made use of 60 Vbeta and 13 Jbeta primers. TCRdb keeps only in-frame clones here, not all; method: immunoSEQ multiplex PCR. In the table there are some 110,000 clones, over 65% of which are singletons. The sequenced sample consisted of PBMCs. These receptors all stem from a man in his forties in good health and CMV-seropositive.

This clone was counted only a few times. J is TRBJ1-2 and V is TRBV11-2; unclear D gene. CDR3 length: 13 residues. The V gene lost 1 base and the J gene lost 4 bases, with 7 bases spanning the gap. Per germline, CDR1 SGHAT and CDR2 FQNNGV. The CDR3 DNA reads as TGTGCCAGCAGCTTAGGAGCAGGCTATGGCTACACCTTC. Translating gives CASSLGAGYGYTF.

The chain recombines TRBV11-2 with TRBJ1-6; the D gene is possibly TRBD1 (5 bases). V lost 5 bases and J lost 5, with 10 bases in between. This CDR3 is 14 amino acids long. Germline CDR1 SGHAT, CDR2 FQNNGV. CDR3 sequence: CASSPWGDNSPLHF. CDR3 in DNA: TGTGCCAGCAGCCCCTGGGGGGATAATTCACCCCTCCACTTT.

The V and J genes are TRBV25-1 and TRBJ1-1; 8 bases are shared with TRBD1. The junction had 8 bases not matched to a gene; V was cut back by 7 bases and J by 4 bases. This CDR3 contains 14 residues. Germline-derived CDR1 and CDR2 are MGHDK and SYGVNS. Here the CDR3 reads CASKPDRGGTEAFF. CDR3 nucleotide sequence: TGTGCCAGCAAGCCTGACAGGGGTGGCACTGAAGCTTTCTTT. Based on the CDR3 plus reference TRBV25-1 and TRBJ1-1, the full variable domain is EADIYQTPRYLVIGTGKKITLECSQTMGHDKMYWYQQDPGMELHLIHYSYGVNSTEKGDLSSESTVSRIRTEHFPLTLESARPSHTSQYLCASKPDRGGTEAFFGQGTRLTVV.

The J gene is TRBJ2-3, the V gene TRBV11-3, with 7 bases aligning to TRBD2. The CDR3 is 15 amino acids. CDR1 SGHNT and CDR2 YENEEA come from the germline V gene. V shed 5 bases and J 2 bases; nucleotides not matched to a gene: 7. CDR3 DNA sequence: TGTGCCAGCAGCCCCCTGACTAGCTCCACAGATACGCAGTATTTT. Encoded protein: CASSPLTSSTDTQYF.

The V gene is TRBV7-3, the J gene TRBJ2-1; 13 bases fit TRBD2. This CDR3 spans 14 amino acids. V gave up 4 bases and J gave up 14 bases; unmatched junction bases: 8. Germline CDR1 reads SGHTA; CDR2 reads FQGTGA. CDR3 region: CASSSRTSGGPEFF. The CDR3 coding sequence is TGTGCCAGCAGCTCTAGGACTAGCGGGGGTCCCGAGTTCTTC.

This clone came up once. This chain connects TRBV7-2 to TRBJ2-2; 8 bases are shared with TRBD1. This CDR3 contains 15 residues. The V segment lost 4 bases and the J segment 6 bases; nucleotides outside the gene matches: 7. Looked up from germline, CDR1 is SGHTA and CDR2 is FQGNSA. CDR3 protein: CASSSTGGSAGELFF. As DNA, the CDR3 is TGTGCCAGCAGCTCCACAGGGGGTAGCGCCGGGGAGCTGTTTTTT.

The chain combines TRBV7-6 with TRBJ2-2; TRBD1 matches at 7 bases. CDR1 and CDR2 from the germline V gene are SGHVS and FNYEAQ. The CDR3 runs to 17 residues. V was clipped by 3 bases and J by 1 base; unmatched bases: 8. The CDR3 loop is CASSLGLRTGNTGELFF. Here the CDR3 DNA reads TGTGCCAGCAGCTTGGGGCTTCGGACAGGGAACACCGGGGAGCTGTTTTTT.

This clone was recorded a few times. The CDR3 DNA reads TGTGCCAGCTCACCACGGACAGACTATGGCTACACCTTC. Translation: CASSPRTDYGYTF. V usage is TRBV18 and J usage is TRBJ1-2; tentative D call: TRBD1 (6 bases). Trimming shortened V by 1 base and J by 3 bases, and 6 bases separated the two germline ends. CDR1 and CDR2 (germline): KGHSH, LQKENI. The CDR3 is made up of 13 amino acids.

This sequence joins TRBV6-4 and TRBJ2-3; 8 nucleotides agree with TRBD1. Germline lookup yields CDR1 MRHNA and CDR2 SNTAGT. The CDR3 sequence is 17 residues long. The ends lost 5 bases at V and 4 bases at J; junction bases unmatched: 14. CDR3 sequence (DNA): TGTGCCAGCAGTCCTGGGGGCGGCAGGGGGCTCGCAGATACGCAGTATTTT. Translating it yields CASSPGGGRGLADTQYF.

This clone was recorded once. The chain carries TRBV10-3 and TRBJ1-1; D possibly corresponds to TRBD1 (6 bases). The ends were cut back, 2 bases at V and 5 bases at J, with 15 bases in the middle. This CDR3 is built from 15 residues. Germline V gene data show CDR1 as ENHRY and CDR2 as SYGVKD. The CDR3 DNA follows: TGTGCCATCAGTGAGACCGGGCCCCAGGGGACTGAAGCTTTCTTT. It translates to CAISETGPQGTEAFF.

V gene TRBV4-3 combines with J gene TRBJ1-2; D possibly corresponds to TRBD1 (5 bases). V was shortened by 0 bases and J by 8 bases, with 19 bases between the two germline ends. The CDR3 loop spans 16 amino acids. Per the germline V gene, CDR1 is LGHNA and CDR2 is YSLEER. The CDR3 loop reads CASSQDLQVYGSGYTF. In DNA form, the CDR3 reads TGCGCCAGCAGCCAAGACTTACAGGTATATGGATCAGGCTACACCTTC.

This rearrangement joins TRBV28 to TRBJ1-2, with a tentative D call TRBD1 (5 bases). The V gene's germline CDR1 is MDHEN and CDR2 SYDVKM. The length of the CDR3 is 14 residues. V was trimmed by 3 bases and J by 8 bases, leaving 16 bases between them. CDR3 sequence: CASSLGRASGGYTF. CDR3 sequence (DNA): TGTGCCAGCAGTTTGGGGCGCGCTAGCGGCGGCTACACCTTC.

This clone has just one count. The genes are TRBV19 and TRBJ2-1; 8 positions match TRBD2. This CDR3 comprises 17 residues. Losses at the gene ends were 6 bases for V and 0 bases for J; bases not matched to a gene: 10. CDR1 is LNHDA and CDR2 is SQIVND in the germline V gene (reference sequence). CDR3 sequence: CASSHRRSGSSYNEQFF. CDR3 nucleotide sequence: TGTGCCAGTAGCCACCGAAGAAGCGGGAGCTCCTACAATGAGCAGTTCTTC.

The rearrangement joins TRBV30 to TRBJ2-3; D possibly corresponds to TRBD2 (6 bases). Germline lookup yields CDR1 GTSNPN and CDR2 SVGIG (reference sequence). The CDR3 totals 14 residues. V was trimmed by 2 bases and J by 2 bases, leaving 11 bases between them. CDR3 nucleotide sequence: TGTGCCTGGAGTCCTAGCGATGACACAGATACGCAGTATTTT. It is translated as CAWSPSDDTDTQYF.

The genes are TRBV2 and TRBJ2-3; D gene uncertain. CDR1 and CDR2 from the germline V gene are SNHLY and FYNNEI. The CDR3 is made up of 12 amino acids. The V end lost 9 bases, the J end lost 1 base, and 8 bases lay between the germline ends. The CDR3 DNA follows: TGTGCCAGTCAGGTTGGCACAGATACGCAGTATTTT. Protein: CASQVGTDTQYF.

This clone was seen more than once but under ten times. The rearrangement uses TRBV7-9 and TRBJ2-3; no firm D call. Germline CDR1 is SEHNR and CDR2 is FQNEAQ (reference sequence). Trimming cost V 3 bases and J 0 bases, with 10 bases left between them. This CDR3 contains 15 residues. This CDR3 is CASSLYSGSTDTQYF. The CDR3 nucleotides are TGTGCCAGCAGCTTGTACAGTGGGAGCACAGATACGCAGTATTTT.

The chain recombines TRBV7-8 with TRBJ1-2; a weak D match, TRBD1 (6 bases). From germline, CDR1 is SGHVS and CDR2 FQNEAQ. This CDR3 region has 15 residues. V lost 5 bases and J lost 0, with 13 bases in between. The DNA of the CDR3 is TGTGCCAGCAGCATCGGACAGTCTGCTAACTATGGCTACACCTTC. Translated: CASSIGQSANYGYTF. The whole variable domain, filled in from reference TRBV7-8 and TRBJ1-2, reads GAGVSQSPRYKVAKRGQDVALRCDPISGHVSLFWYQQALGQGPEFLTYFQNEAQLDKSGLPSDRFFAERPEGSVSTLKIQRTQQEDSAVYLCASSIGQSANYGYTFGSGTRLTVV.

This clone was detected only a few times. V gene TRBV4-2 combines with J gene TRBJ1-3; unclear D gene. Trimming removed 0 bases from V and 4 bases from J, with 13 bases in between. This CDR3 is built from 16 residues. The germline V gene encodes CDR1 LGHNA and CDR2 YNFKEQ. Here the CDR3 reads CASSQDSGLSGNTIYF. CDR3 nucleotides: TGTGCCAGCAGCCAAGATAGCGGCCTTTCAGGAAACACCATATATTTT.

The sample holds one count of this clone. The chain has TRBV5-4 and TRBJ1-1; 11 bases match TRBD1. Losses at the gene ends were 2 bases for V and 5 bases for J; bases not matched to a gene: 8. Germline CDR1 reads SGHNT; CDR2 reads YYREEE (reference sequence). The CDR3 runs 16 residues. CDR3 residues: CASSFFAGQGETEAFF. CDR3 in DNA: TGTGCCAGCAGCTTCTTCGCGGGACAGGGGGAAACTGAAGCTTTCTTT.

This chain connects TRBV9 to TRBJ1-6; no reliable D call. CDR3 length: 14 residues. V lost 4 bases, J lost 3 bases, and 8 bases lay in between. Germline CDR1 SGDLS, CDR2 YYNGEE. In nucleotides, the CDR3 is TGTGCCAGCAGCATGACACTCTATAATTCACCCCTCCACTTT. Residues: CASSMTLYNSPLHF.